The source of this TCR beta chain is a study of T-cell reconstitution after alpha-beta-depleted transplantation in children. Preparation of the TCRbeta library was carried out with unique molecular identifiers. TCRdb fed the PCR reads into MiXCR, producing one record per CDR3 protein. Here the sample spans 350,000 to 450,000 distinct CDR3 sequences, just over 20% being singletons. The CDR3 loop spans 17 amino acids. Trimming removed 5 bases from V and 4 bases from J; junction bases left unmatched: 14. This sample comprised PBMCs from the stem cell graft donor, obtained from the stem cell graft. The source of this sequence is a human donor who donated a stem cell graft to a child with acute myeloid leukemia. The V gene is TRBV12-3 or TRBV12-4, the J gene TRBJ2-7, with 10 bases fitting TRBD2. DNA for the CDR3: TGTGCCAGCAGTCCCCGGACTAGCGGACTCGCCCAATACGAGCAGTACTTC. It yields the protein CASSPRTSGLAQYEQYF.